This T cell receptor (beta chain) was captured by sequencing in a study of T cell responses to AZD1222 COVID-19 vaccine. Overall study context: Second-dose timings of about 4 or about 12 weeks were pooled.

Data came from immunoSEQ multiplex PCR; TCRdb stores just in-frame clones and leaves some out. The table lists tens of thousands of clones, about 89% of them singletons. General study results and limits: Only after the peak T cell response were repertoires sampled. Spike was spanned by vaccine-associated CD4 TCRs, with dominance at 160-218 and 743-854. Epitopes outside B.1.351 and B.1.1.7 mutated regions reportedly drew nearly half of spike TCRs.

Remarks on this clone: Its matching antigen is unknown.

The input for sequencing was peripheral blood, taken on day 0 of AZD1222 vaccination. This receptor was obtained from an adult in good health.

The CDR3 bases are TGTGCCAGCAGTGAAGCGCTTCAGGGAAATCAGCCCCAGCATTTT. Its protein product is CASSEALQGNQPQHF. The rearrangement joins TRBV2 to TRBJ1-5; tentatively, D is TRBD1 (5 bases). Germline V gives CDR1 SNHLY, CDR2 FYNNEI. Deletions cut 0 bases from V and 4 bases from J, with 10 bases between. There are 15 residues in the CDR3.